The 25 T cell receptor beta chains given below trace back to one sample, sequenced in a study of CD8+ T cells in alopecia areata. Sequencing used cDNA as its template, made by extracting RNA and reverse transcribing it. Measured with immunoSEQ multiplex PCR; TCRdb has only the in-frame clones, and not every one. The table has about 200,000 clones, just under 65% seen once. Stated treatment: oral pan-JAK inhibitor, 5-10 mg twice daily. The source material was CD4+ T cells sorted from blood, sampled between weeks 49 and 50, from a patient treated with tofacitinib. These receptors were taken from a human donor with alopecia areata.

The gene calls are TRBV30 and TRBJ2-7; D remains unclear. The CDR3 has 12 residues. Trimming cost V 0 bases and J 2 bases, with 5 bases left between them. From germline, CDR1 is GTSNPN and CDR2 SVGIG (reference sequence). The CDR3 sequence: CAWSVTAYEQYF. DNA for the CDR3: TGTGCCTGGAGTGTAACAGCCTACGAGCAGTACTTC. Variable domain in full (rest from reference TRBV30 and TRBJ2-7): SQTIHQWPATLVQPVGSPLSLECTVEGTSNPNLYWYRQAAGRGLQLLFYSVGIGQISSEVPQNLSASRPQDRQFILSSKKLLLSDSGFYLCAWSVTAYEQYFGPGTRLTVT.

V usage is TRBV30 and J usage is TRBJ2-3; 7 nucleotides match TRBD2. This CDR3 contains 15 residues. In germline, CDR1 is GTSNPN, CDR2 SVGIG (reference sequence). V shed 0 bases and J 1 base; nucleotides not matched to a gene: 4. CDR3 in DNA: TGTGCCTGGAGTGTACAAGCGGGGCGCACAGATACGCAGTATTTT. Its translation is CAWSVQAGRTDTQYF.

The CDR3 coding sequence is TGTGCCTGGATGTCTAGCACAGATACGCAGTATTTT. Its protein product is CAWMSSTDTQYF. The chain uses TRBV30 and TRBJ2-3, with unresolved D. The CDR3 length is 12 residues. The ends were cut back, 4 bases at V and 0 bases at J, with 5 bases in the middle. Germline CDR1 and CDR2: GTSNPN and SVGIG (reference sequence). The full variable domain, its missing parts supplied by reference TRBV30 and TRBJ2-3, is SQTIHQWPATLVQPVGSPLSLECTVEGTSNPNLYWYRQAAGRGLQLLFYSVGIGQISSEVPQNLSASRPQDRQFILSSKKLLLSDSGFYLCAWMSSTDTQYFGPGTRLTVL.

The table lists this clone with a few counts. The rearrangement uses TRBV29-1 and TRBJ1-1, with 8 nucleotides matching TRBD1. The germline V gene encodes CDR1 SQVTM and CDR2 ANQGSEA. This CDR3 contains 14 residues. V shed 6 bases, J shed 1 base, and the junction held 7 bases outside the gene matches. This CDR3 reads CSVSRDRRNTEAFF. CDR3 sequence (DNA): TGCAGCGTCTCCCGGGACAGGAGGAACACTGAAGCTTTCTTT.

For the CDR3, the DNA is TGTGCCTGCCTGCCGGGACAGGGGTCCTACGAGCAGTACTTC. Protein sequence: CACLPGQGSYEQYF. The rearrangement links TRBV30 to TRBJ2-7; 10 bases map to TRBD1. Germline V gene lookup returns CDR1 GTSNPN and CDR2 SVGIG (reference sequence). V gave up 6 bases and J gave up 1 base; unmatched junction bases: 6. The CDR3 loop spans 14 amino acids.

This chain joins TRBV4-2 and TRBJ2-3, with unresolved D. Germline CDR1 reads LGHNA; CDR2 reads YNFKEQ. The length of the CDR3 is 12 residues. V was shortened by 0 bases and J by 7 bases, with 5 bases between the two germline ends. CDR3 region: CASSQERNTQYF. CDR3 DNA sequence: TGTGCCAGCAGCCAAGAAAGAAATACGCAGTATTTT.

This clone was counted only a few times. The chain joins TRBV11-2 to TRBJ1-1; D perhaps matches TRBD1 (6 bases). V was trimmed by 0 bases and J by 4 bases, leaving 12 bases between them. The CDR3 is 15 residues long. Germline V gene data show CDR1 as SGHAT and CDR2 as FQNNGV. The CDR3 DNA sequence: TGTGCCAGCAGCTTAGAAGGAACAGGGAGCACTGAAGCTTTCTTT. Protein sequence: CASSLEGTGSTEAFF.

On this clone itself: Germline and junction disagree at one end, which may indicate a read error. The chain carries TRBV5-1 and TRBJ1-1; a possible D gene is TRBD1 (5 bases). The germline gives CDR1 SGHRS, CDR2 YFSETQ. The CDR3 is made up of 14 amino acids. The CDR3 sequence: CASSSGQMNAEAFF. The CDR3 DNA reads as TGCGCCAGCAGCTCCGGACAAATGAACGCTGAAGCTTTCTTT.

The CDR3 bases are TGTGCCAGCACCCTTGGGACAGGGGGCCAAGAGACCCAGTACTTC. Protein product: CASTLGTGGQETQYF. The chain links TRBV7-7 to TRBJ2-5; 11 bases line up with TRBD1. After removal of 7 bases from V and 1 base from J, the junction contained 5 bases not matched to a gene. Per the germline V gene, CDR1 is SSHAT and CDR2 is FNYEAQ (reference sequence). The CDR3 covers 15 residues.

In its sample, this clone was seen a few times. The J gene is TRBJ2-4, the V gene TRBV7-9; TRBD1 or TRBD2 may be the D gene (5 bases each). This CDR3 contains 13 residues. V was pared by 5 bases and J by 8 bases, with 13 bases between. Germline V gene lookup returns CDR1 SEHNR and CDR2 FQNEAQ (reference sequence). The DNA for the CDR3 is TGTGCCAGCAGCCTCAGGGAGCGTTACATTCAGTACTTC. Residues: CASSLRERYIQYF.

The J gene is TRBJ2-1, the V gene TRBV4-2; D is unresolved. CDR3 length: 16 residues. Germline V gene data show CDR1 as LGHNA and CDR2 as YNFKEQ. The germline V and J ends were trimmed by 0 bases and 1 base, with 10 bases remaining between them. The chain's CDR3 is CASSQEAGMSYNEQFF. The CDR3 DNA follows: TGTGCCAGCAGCCAAGAGGCTGGGATGTCCTACAATGAGCAGTTCTTC.

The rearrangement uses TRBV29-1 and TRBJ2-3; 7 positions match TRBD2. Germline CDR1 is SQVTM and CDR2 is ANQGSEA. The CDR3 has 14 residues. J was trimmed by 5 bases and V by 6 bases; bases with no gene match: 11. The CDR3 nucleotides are TGCAGCGTCCTCCGGGGAGGGGCCCTAGATACGCAGTATTTT. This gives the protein CSVLRGGALDTQYF.

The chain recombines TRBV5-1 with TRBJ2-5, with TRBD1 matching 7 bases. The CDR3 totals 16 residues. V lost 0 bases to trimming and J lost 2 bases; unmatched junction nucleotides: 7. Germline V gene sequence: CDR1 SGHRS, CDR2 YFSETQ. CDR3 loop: CASSLGDRPTQETQYF. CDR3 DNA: TGCGCCAGCAGCTTGGGGGACAGACCCACACAAGAGACCCAGTACTTC.

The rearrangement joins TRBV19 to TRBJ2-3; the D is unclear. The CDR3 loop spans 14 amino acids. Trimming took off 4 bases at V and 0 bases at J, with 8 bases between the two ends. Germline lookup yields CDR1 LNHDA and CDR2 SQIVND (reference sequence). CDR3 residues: CASSTLLSTDTQYF. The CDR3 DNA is TGTGCCAGTAGTACACTACTTAGCACAGATACGCAGTATTTT.

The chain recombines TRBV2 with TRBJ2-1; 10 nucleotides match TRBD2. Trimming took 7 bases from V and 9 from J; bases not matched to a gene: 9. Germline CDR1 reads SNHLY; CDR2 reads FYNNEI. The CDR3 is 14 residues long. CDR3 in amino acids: CASNSGGASGEQFF. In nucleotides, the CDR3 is TGTGCCAGCAACAGCGGGGGGGCCTCTGGTGAGCAGTTCTTC.

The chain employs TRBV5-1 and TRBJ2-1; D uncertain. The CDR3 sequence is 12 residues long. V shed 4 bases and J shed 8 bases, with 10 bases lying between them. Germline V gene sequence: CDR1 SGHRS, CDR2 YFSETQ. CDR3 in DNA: TGCGCCAGCAGCCCAAGAATAGATGAGCAGTTCTTC. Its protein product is CASSPRIDEQFF. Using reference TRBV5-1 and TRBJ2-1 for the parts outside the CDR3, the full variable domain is KAGVTQTPRYLIKTRGQQVTLSCSPISGHRSVSWYQQTPGQGLQFLFEYFSETQRNKGNFPGRFSGRQFSNSRSEMNVSTLELGDSALYLCASSPRIDEQFFGPGTRLTVL.

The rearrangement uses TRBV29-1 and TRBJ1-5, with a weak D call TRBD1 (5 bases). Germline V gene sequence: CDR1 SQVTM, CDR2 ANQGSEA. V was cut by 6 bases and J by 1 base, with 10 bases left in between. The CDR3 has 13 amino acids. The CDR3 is CSVADSSNQPQHF. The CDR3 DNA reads TGCAGCGTCGCTGACAGCAGCAATCAGCCCCAGCATTTT.

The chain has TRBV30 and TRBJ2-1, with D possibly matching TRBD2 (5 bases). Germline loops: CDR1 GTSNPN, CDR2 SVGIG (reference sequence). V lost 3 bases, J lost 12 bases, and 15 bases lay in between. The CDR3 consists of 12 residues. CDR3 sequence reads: CAWRASGPGQFF. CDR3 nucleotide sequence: TGTGCCTGGAGGGCAAGCGGCCCGGGGCAGTTCTTC.

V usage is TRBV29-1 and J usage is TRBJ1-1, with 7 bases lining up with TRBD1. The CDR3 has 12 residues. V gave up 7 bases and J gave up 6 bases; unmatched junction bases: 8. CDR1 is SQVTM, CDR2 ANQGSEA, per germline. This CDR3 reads CSALDRDAEAFF. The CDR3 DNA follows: TGCAGCGCCCTCGACAGGGACGCTGAAGCTTTCTTT.

The CDR3 sequence is CASLPSATRNEQFF. The CDR3 DNA follows: TGTGCCAGCCTGCCCAGCGCCACCCGTAATGAGCAGTTCTTC. J is TRBJ2-1 and V is TRBV7-2; D call uncertain. V lost 8 bases and J lost 7, with 18 bases in between. CDR3 size: 14 residues. The germline V gene encodes CDR1 SGHTA and CDR2 FQGNSA. Variable domain in full (rest from reference TRBV7-2 and TRBJ2-1): GAGVSQSPSNKVTEKGKDVELRCDPISGHTALYWYRQSLGQGLEFLIYFQGNSAPDKSGLPSDRFSAERTGGSVSTLTIQRTQQEDSAVYLCASLPSATRNEQFFGPGTRLTVL.

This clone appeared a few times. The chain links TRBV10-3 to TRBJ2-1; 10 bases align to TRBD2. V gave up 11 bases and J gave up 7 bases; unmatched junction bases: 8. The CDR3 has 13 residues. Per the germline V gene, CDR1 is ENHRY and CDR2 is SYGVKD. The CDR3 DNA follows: TGTGCCGCTACTAGCGGGGCCAAGAATGAGCAGTTCTTC. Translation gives CAATSGAKNEQFF.

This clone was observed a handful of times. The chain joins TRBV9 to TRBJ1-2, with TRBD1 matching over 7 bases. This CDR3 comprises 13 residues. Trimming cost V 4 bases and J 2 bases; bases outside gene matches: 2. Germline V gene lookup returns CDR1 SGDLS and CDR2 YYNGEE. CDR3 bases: TGTGCCAGCAGCCAGGGACAGAACTATGGCTACACCTTC. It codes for CASSQGQNYGYTF. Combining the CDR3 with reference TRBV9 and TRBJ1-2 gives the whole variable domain DSGVTQTPKHLITATGQRVTLRCSPRSGDLSVYWYQQSLDQGLQFLIQYYNGEERAKGNILERFSAQQFPDLHSELNLSSLELGDSALYFCASSQGQNYGYTFGSGTRLTVV.

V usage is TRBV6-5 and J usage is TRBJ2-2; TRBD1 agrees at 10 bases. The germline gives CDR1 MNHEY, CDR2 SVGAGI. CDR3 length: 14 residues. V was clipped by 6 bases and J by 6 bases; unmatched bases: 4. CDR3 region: CASRTGGEAGELFF. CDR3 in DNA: TGTGCCAGCAGGACAGGGGGCGAGGCCGGGGAGCTGTTTTTT.

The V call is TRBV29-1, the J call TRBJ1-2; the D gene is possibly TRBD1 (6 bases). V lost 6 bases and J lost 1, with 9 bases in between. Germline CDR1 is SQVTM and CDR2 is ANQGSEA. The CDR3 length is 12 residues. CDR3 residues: CSVDRYNYGYTF. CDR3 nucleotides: TGCAGCGTGGACAGATATAACTATGGCTACACCTTC.

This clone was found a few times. The CDR3 DNA is TGTGCCAGCAGTTCCCTCTACGAGCAGTACTTC. Residues: CASSSLYEQYF. This chain links TRBV27 with TRBJ2-7; no clear D. The germline V gene encodes CDR1 MNHEY and CDR2 SMNVEV (reference sequence). The CDR3 covers 11 residues. Trimming removed 4 bases from V and 3 bases from J, with 4 bases in between.